The 10 T cell receptor beta chains below come from one sample, sequenced in a study of regulatory T cells in long-lasting Graves disease. Through Arm-PCR of CDR3 regions and iRepertoire HTBI primers, TCR beta libraries were built. TCRdb recomputed calls from the multiplex PCR reads with MiXCR, one row per CDR3 protein. The sample includes 400,000 to 500,000 distinct CDR3 sequences, around 23% of them seen just once. The time point was: persistent/refractory GD, antithyroid drugs over 5 years with positive TRAb. Extracted RNA from PBMCs served as the source of the TCR library. The sequencing here drew on peripheral blood mononuclear cells (PBMCs), taken when the disease was refractory, from a patient treated with antithyroid drugs. The receptors were sampled from a female donor with Graves disease.

The chain has TRBV15 and TRBJ1-5; 10 bases align to TRBD1. The J segment lost 7 bases and the V segment lost 7 bases, leaving 10 bases of the junction unmatched. Germline assignment: CDR1 LNHNV and CDR2 YYDKDF (reference sequence). The CDR3 covers 15 residues. Here the CDR3 reads CATKKGGQGGQPQHF. CDR3 DNA: TGTGCCACCAAGAAGGGAGGACAGGGGGGCCAGCCCCAGCATTTT.

The chain couples TRBV6-6 to TRBJ2-7; 7 nucleotides align to TRBD2. Germline CDR1 is MNHNY and CDR2 is SVGAGI (reference sequence). V gave up 0 bases and J gave up 7 bases; unmatched junction bases: 12. The CDR3 contains 16 residues. CDR3 sequence (DNA): TGTGCCAGCAGTTACTCGCGGCCAGCGGGACTCTCAGAGCAGTACTTC. Protein sequence: CASSYSRPAGLSEQYF.

This clonotype showed up just a few times. The chain recombines TRBV27 with TRBJ2-7, with D maybe TRBD1 (5 bases). This CDR3 has 17 amino acids. Germline CDR1 and CDR2: MNHEY and SMNVEV (reference sequence). V was shortened by 6 bases and J by 1 base, with 22 bases between the two germline ends. Here the CDR3 DNA reads TGTGCCAGCAGCACCTCTCAGGGTTACCCCTTTTCCTACGAGCAGTACTTC. Its protein is CASSTSQGYPFSYEQYF.

This clonotype showed up just a few times. The rearrangement uses TRBV7-8 and TRBJ2-1; 7 positions match TRBD1. CDR3 length: 14 residues. Germline CDR1 and CDR2: SGHVS and FQNEAQ. The V and J ends lost 5 bases and 7 bases, in that order; junction bases with no gene match: 8. CDR3 in DNA: TGTGCCAGCAGCGTCGACAGGGTAGGAAATGAGCAGTTCTTC. Its protein product is CASSVDRVGNEQFF.

J is TRBJ1-4 and V is TRBV19; D perhaps matches TRBD1 (6 bases). Germline CDR1 reads LNHDA; CDR2 reads SQIVND (reference sequence). Between the trimmed V and J ends, which lost 3 bases and 10 bases, there was a span of 18 bases. The CDR3 has 15 amino acids. The CDR3 DNA is TGTGCCAGTAGTATCCGGGACAAACTCGGTGGAAAACTGTTTTTT. Translating it yields CASSIRDKLGGKLFF.

This clonotype was observed a single time. A much larger clone differs from this one at a single base, so this may be a read error. CDR3 sequence (DNA): TGCAGTGCTGGCCCGGAGATGCGCGGGTCAAACTACGAGCAGTACTTC. Protein product: CSAGPEMRGSNYEQYF. This rearrangement joins TRBV20-1 to TRBJ2-7; possible D gene TRBD2, 5 bases. V was shortened by 5 bases and J by 3 bases, with 23 bases between the two germline ends. Germline V gene lookup returns CDR1 DFQATT and CDR2 SNEGSKA (reference sequence). The CDR3 totals 16 residues.

This clonotype turned up a few times. This rearrangement joins TRBV24-1 to TRBJ2-3; D perhaps matches TRBD2 (5 bases). The CDR3 consists of 16 residues. The ends were cut back, 0 bases at V and 2 bases at J, with 11 bases in the middle. Germline V lookup: CDR1 KGHDR, CDR2 SFDVKD. The CDR3 loop is CATSDLKGVSTDTQYF. Written as DNA, the CDR3 is TGTGCCACCAGTGATTTGAAGGGAGTGTCCACAGATACGCAGTATTTT.

This clonotype has just a few counts. The rearrangement uses TRBV5-1 and TRBJ2-5; 7 bases fit TRBD1. V was pared by 0 bases and J by 5 bases, with 13 bases of the junction left unmatched. The germline CDR1 and CDR2 sequences are SGHRS and YFSETQ. The CDR3 is 17 residues long. The DNA of the CDR3 is TGCGCCAGCAGCTTGGCCGGGACAGCGACCCCCCGGGAGACCCAGTACTTC. Translated, it gives CASSLAGTATPRETQYF.

This clonotype was counted many times. The rearrangement links TRBV20-1 to TRBJ2-2; TRBD2 matches 7 bases. V was clipped by 5 bases and J by 6 bases; unmatched bases: 6. This CDR3 comprises 13 residues. Germline values: CDR1 DFQATT, CDR2 SNEGSKA (reference sequence). CDR3 in amino acids: CSAAPGLSGELFF. The CDR3 DNA reads TGCAGTGCTGCCCCGGGACTATCCGGGGAGCTGTTTTTT.

This clonotype was seen ten or more times. The V and J genes are TRBV2 and TRBJ2-1; TRBD2 matches 8 bases. From germline, CDR1 is SNHLY and CDR2 FYNNEI. V lost 7 bases to trimming and J lost 14 bases; unmatched junction nucleotides: 10. The CDR3 is 12 amino acids. The CDR3 reads CASTSGGPREFF. DNA for the CDR3: TGTGCCAGCACCAGCGGGGGACCGAGGGAGTTCTTC.